The rows below give T cell receptor beta chains drawn from one sample of a study of graft-versus-host responses after intestinal transplantation. For these receptors, no antigen is known. Sequencing was performed with immunoSEQ multiplex PCR; in TCRdb, only in-frame clones are kept and a portion is missing. Of tens of thousands of clones listed, 80% to 90% are singletons. Sample: unstimulated CD8+ T cells sorted from spleen or lymph node cells, taken before intestinal transplant. The receptors here all came from a human donor who received an intestinal transplant. Both conserved end residues are part of each CDR3.

TRBJ2-2	TRBV28	CASSLAGGASGELFF
TRBJ2-7	TRBV27	CASSSAGGHYEQYF
TRBJ2-7	TRBV5-6	CASSLETSGRYEQYF
TRBJ2-3	TRBV6-6	CASSYVVQREGDTQYF
TRBJ2-2	TRBV7-9	CASFHGEVTGELFF
TRBJ1-4	TRBV6-1	CASSEGQPNEKLFF
TRBJ2-1	TRBV28	CASSLGSSYNEQFF
TRBJ2-7	TRBV4-1	CASSQDRELAGGFPDYEQYF
TRBJ2-3	TRBV27	CASSSLAGTDTQYF
TRBJ2-5	TRBV7-6	CASSLLAGGIQETQYF
TRBJ2-7	TRBV27	CASSPPGGDEQYF
TRBJ2-7	TRBV13	CASSTRLAIDEQYF
TRBJ2-1	TRBV19	CASSSSGRAYEQFF
TRBJ2-7	TRBV2	CASIGGSYEQYF
TRBJ2-7	TRBV2	CASSRTSGGYEQYF